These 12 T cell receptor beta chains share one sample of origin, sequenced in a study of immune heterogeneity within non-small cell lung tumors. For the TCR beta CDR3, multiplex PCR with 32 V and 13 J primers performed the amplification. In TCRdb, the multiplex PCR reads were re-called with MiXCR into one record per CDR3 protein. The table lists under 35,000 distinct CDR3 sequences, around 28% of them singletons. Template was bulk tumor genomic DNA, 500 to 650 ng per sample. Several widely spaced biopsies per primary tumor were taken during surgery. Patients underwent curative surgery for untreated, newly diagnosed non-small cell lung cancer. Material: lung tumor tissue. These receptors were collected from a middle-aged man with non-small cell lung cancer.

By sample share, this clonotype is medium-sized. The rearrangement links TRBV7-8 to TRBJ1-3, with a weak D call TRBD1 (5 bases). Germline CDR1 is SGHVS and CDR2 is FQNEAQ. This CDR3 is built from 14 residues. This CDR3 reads CASYPGGSGNTIYF. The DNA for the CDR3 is TGTGCTAGTTACCCTGGGGGCTCTGGAAACACCATATATTTT. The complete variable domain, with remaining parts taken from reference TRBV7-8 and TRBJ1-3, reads GAGVSQSPRYKVAKRGQDVALRCDPISGHVSLFWYQQALGQGPEFLTYFQNEAQLDKSGLPSDRFFAERPEGSVSTLKIQRTQQEDSAVYLCASYPGGSGNTIYFGEGSWLTVV.

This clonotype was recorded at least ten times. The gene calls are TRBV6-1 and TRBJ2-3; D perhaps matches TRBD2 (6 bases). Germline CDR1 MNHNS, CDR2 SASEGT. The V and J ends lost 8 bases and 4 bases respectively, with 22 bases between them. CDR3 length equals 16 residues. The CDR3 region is CASAPLRERVADTQYF. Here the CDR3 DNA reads TGTGCCAGCGCTCCACTCCGGGAGAGGGTCGCAGATACGCAGTATTTT.

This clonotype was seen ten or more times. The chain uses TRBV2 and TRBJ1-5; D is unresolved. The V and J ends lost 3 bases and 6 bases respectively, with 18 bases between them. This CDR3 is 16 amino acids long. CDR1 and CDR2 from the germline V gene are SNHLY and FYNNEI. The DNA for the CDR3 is TGTGCCAGCAGTGATCCGGGAGGGTACCAAATTCAGCCCCAGCATTTT. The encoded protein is CASSDPGGYQIQPQHF.

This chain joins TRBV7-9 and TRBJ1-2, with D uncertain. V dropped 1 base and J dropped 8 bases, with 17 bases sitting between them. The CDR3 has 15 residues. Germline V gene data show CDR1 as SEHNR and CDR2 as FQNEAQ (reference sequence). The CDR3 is CASSLDTPRGSGYTF. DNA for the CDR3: TGTGCCAGCAGCTTAGATACGCCTCGTGGTTCAGGCTACACCTTC. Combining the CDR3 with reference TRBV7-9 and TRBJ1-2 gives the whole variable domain DTGVSQNPRHKITKRGQNVTFRCDPISEHNRLYWYRQTLGQGPEFLTYFQNEAQLEKSRLLSDRFSAERPKGSFSTLEIQRTEQGDSAMYLCASSLDTPRGSGYTFGSGTRLTVV.

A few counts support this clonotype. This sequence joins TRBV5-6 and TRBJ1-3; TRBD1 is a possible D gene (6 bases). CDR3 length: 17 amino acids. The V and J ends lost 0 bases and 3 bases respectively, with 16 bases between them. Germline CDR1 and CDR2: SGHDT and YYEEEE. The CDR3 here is CASSLVGPGAGGNTIYF. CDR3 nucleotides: TGTGCCAGCAGCTTGGTGGGCCCGGGGGCAGGTGGAAACACCATATATTTT.

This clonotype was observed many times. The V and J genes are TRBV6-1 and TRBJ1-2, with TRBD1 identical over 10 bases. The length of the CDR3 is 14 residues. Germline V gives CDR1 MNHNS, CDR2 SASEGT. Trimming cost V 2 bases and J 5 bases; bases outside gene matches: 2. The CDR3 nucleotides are TGTGCCAGCAGTGAACCGGGACAGGGGTATGGCTACACCTTC. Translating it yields CASSEPGQGYGYTF.

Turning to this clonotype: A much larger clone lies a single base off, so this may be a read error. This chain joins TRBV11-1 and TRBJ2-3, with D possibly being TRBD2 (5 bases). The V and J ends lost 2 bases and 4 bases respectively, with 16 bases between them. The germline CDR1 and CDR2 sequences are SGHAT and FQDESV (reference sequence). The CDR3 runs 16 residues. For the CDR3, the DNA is TGTGCCAGCAGCTTACTCAGCGGACCGCCCCCAGATACGCAGTATTTT. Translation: CASSLLSGPPPDTQYF.

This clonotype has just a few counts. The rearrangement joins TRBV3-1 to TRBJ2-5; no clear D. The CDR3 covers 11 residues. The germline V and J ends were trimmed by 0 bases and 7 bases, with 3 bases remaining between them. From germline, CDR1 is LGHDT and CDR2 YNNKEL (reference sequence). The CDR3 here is CASSQDMTQYF. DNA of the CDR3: TGTGCCAGCAGCCAAGATATGACCCAGTACTTC.

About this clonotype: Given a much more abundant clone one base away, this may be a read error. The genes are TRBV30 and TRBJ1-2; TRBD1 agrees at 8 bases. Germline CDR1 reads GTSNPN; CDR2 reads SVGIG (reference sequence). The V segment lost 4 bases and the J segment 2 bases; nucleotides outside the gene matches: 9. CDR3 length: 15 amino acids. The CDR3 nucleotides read TGTGCCTGGACTTCCACGGCAGGGGGCAACTATGGCTACACCTTC. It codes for CAWTSTAGGNYGYTF.

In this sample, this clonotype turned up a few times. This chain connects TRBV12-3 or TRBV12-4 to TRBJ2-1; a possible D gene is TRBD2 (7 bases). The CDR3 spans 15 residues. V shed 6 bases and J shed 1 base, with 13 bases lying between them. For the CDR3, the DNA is TGTGCCAGCAGCCCGGGGGGCGCGTCCTACAATGAGCAGTTCTTC. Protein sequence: CASSPGGASYNEQFF.

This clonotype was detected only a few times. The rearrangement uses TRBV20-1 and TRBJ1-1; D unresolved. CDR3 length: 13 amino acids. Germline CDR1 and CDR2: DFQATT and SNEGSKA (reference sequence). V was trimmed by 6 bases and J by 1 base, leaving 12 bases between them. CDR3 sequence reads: CSASGQANTEAFF. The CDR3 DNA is TGCAGTGCGTCCGGGCAGGCGAACACTGAAGCTTTCTTT.

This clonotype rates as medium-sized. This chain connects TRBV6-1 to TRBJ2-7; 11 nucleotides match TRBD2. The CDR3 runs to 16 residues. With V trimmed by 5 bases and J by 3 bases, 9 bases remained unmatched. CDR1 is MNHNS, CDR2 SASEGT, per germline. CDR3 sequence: CASSYSLGTSGYEQYF. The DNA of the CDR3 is TGTGCCAGCAGTTACTCCTTAGGGACTAGCGGCTACGAGCAGTACTTC.